The 2 T cell receptor beta chains presented below share a single source sample, sequenced in a study of T cell responses to AZD1222 COVID-19 vaccine. Method: immunoSEQ multiplex PCR; TCRdb's copy keeps in-frame clones and lacks some. In the table there are 150,000 to 200,000 clones, 94% of which are singletons. The material was peripheral blood, obtained 28 days after the second AZD1222 dose. The receptors originated from an adult who received the AZD1222 COVID-19 vaccine.

The CDR3 nucleotides are TGTGCCAGCAGTTTAGAAGGGGGCTACACCTTC. Its protein is CASSLEGGYTF. V usage is TRBV12-3 or TRBV12-4 and J usage is TRBJ1-2; D is undetermined. Trimming shortened V by 1 base and J by 8 bases, and 5 bases separated the two germline ends. This CDR3 region has 11 residues.

The chain uses TRBV5-8 and TRBJ2-1, with D perhaps TRBD1 (6 bases). Between the trimmed V and J ends, which lost 0 bases and 7 bases, there was a span of 17 bases. The V gene's germline CDR1 is SGHTS and CDR2 YDEGEE. This CDR3 contains 16 residues. CDR3 sequence (DNA): TGTGCCAGCAGCTTGGGCCCGAGGGGGATTTTGAATGAGCAGTTCTTC. The encoded protein is CASSLGPRGILNEQFF.